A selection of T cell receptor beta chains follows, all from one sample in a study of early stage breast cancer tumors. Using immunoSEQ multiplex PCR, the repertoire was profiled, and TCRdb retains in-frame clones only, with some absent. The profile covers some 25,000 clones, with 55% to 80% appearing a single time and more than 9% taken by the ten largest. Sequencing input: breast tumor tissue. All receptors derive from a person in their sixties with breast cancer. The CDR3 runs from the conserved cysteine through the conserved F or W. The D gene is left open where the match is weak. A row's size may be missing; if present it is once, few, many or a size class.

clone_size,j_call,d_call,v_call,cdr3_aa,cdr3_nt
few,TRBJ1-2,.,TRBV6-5,CASSSTPGAVHGYTF,TGTGCCAGCAGTTCTACTCCAGGCGCCGTACATGGCTACACCTTC
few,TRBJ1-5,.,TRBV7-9,CASSFGNVEPQHF,TGTGCCAGCAGCTTCGGGAATGTTGAGCCCCAGCATTTT
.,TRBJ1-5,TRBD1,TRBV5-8,CASSPRDRGNQPQHF,TGTGCCAGCAGCCCCCGGGACAGAGGCAATCAGCCCCAGCATTTT
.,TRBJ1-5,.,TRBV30,CAWSTGSGGNQPQHF,TGTGCCTGGAGTACAGGGAGTGGAGGCAATCAGCCCCAGCATTTT
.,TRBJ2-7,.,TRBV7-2,CASSGGFYEQYF,TGTGCCAGCAGCGGGGGCTTCTACGAGCAGTACTTC
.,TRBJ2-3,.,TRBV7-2,CASSYGTFTDTQYF,TGTGCCAGCAGCTACGGGACTTTCACAGATACGCAGTATTTT
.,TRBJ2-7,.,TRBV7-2,CASSLEYGSRPYEQYF,TGTGCCAGCAGCTTAGAGTACGGGAGTCGACCCTACGAGCAGTACTTC
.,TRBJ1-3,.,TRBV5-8,CASSLGPGTDTIYF,TGTGCCAGCAGCTTGGGCCCGGGTACGGACACCATATATTTT
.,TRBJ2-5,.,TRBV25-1,CASSEFLYRSGETQYF,TGTGCCAGCAGTGAATTTTTGTACAGGAGTGGGGAGACCCAGTACTTC
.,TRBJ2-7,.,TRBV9,CASSADSGFSSYEQYF,TGTGCCAGCAGCGCAGACTCCGGATTCAGCTCCTACGAGCAGTACTTC
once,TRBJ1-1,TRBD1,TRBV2,CASKPDRGQATEAFF,TGTGCCAGCAAACCGGACAGGGGGCAGGCCACTGAAGCTTTCTTT